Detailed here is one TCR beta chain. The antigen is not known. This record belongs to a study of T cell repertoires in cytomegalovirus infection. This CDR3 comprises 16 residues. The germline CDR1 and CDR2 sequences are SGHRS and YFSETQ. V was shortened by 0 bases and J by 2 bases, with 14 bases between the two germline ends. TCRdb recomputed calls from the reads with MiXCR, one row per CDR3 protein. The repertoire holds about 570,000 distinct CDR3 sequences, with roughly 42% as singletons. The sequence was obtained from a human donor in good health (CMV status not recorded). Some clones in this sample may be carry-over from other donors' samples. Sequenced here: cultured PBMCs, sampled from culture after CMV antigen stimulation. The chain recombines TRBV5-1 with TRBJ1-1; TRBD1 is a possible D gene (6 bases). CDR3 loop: CASSLVQGGRNTEAFF. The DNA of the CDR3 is TGCGCCAGCAGCTTGGTACAGGGTGGGCGCAACACTGAAGCTTTCTTT.